These 30 T cell receptor beta chains share one sample of origin, sequenced in a study of blood T cell repertoires in COVID-19. Profiling relied on immunoSEQ multiplex PCR, and the TCRdb table lists in-frame clones only, not all of them. The sample shows roughly 200,000 clones, around 84% of them seen only once. The sample comprised peripheral blood. Receptor source: a man aged 55 to 69 with acute or convalescent COVID-19.

This clone was counted between two and nine times. The chain couples TRBV19 to TRBJ1-5; the D is unclear. CDR1 and CDR2 from the germline V gene are LNHDA and SQIVND (reference sequence). The CDR3 runs to 15 residues. V lost 3 bases and J 6 bases, leaving 15 bases between the germline ends. The CDR3 nucleotides are TGTGCCAGTAGTATGGAGGGAGGAGGTGGTCAGCCCCAGCATTTT. This sequence encodes CASSMEGGGGQPQHF.

The J gene is TRBJ2-3, the V gene TRBV7-2; weak D call: TRBD2 (6 bases). Trimming left V 4 bases short and J 6 bases short, with 20 bases between. The CDR3 is 16 residues long. Germline CDR1 is SGHTA and CDR2 is FQGNSA. The CDR3 DNA sequence: TGTGCCAGCAGCTATCAGGCGGGACGACAAGGGGATACGCAGTATTTT. It yields the protein CASSYQAGRQGDTQYF.

This sequence joins TRBV2 and TRBJ2-5; possible D gene TRBD1, 6 bases. This CDR3 is built from 13 residues. Germline CDR1 is SNHLY and CDR2 is FYNNEI. Trimming removed 8 bases from V and 2 bases from J, with 12 bases in between. CDR3 loop: CASQRGQQETQYF. For the CDR3, the DNA is TGTGCCAGCCAGAGGGGACAACAAGAGACCCAGTACTTC.

This chain links TRBV4-1 with TRBJ2-4, with a possible D match to TRBD2 (5 bases). There are 14 residues in the CDR3. Germline V gene sequence: CDR1 MGHRA, CDR2 YSYEKL. V was clipped by 1 base and J by 1 base, with 5 bases between them. For the CDR3, the DNA is TGCGCCAGCAGCCAAGCGGGGGCCAAAAACATTCAGTACTTC. Its translation: CASSQAGAKNIQYF.

The chain couples TRBV12-3 or TRBV12-4 to TRBJ1-5; D might be TRBD1 (5 bases). The CDR3 loop spans 13 amino acids. Trimming pared 4 bases from V and 3 bases from J, leaving 7 bases between. CDR3 sequence: CASSWGDNQPQHF. In nucleotides, the CDR3 is TGTGCCAGCAGTTGGGGGGACAATCAGCCCCAGCATTTT.

V is TRBV28 and J is TRBJ1-5, with 8 bases lining up with TRBD1. The germline V gene has CDR1 MDHEN and CDR2 SYDVKM. The CDR3 has 17 amino acids. V lost 4 bases to trimming and J lost 0 bases; unmatched junction nucleotides: 8. CDR3: CASSSRTGIYSNQPQHF. In DNA form, the CDR3 reads TGTGCCAGCAGTTCCCGGACAGGGATCTATAGCAATCAGCCCCAGCATTTT.

The J gene is TRBJ1-4, the V gene TRBV28, with D perhaps TRBD1 (6 bases). V lost 7 bases and J lost 0, with 12 bases in between. Per the germline V gene, CDR1 is MDHEN and CDR2 is SYDVKM. This CDR3 has 15 residues. CDR3 amino acids: CASISGGATNEKLFF. DNA for the CDR3: TGTGCCAGCATATCGGGGGGCGCAACTAATGAAAAACTGTTTTTT.

This sequence joins TRBV2 and TRBJ2-5; a weak D match, TRBD1 (7 bases). The CDR3 length is 16 residues. V was pared by 6 bases and J by 3 bases, with 20 bases between. Germline V gives CDR1 SNHLY, CDR2 FYNNEI. CDR3 sequence: CASRRETGVREETQYF. For the CDR3, the DNA is TGTGCCAGCAGGCGGGAAACAGGGGTTCGGGAAGAGACCCAGTACTTC.

This clone was recorded only once. This chain connects TRBV7-8 to TRBJ1-1; D gene unclear. CDR1 is SGHVS and CDR2 is FQNEAQ in the germline V gene. The CDR3 spans 13 residues. The ends were cut back, 1 base at V and 1 base at J, with 4 bases in the middle. The CDR3 loop reads CASSLGRNTEAFF. CDR3 DNA sequence: TGTGCCAGCAGCTTAGGGAGGAACACTGAAGCTTTCTTT.

The chain recombines TRBV13 with TRBJ2-7, with D perhaps matching TRBD1 (6 bases). Looked up from germline, CDR1 is PRHDT and CDR2 is FYEKMQ (reference sequence). Trimming stripped 3 bases from V and 7 bases from J, with 16 bases between. This CDR3 is 14 amino acids long. The CDR3 DNA is TGTGCCAGCAGCTTCGGCAGGGGTTCGGGGGAGCAGTACTTC. Its translation: CASSFGRGSGEQYF.

This chain uses TRBV3-1 (or the pseudogene TRBV3-2) with TRBJ2-1; D is possibly TRBD2 (6 bases). Germline loops: CDR1 LGHDT, CDR2 YNNKEL (reference sequence). V gave up 1 base and J gave up 5 bases, with 9 bases separating them. The CDR3 totals 14 residues. CDR3 sequence (DNA): TGTGCCAGCAGCCAAGGACTAGGGGACAATGAGCAGTTCTTC. It specifies CASSQGLGDNEQFF.

The V call is TRBV9, the J call TRBJ2-1; D unresolved. V dropped 0 bases and J dropped 7 bases, with 11 bases sitting between them. The CDR3 is made up of 14 amino acids. Germline CDR1 and CDR2: SGDLS and YYNGEE. The CDR3 DNA follows: TGTGCCAGCAGCGTAGGAGACTTCTGGAATGAGCAGTTCTTC. Residues: CASSVGDFWNEQFF.

The V and J genes are TRBV10-1 and TRBJ1-1, with D hard to call. Germline V gene sequence: CDR1 WNHNN, CDR2 SYGVQD (reference sequence). Trimming took off 6 bases at V and 3 bases at J, with 23 bases between the two ends. The CDR3 is 17 residues long. The CDR3 region is CASSTIYWGGWYTEAFF. The CDR3 nucleotides are TGCGCCAGCAGCACCATCTATTGGGGAGGTTGGTACACTGAAGCTTTCTTT.

The V gene is TRBV3-1 (or the pseudogene TRBV3-2), the J gene TRBJ1-3; D call uncertain. Germline V gives CDR1 LGHDT, CDR2 YNNKEL (reference sequence). CDR3 length: 15 amino acids. The V end was cut by 1 base, the J end by 0 bases, with 7 bases between. The CDR3 reads CASSQVASSGNTIYF. For the CDR3, the DNA is TGTGCCAGCAGCCAAGTGGCCAGCTCTGGAAACACCATATATTTT.

The V gene is TRBV11-2, the J gene TRBJ2-3; possibly TRBD2 for D (6 bases). Trimming shortened V by 2 bases and J by 3 bases, and 15 bases separated the two germline ends. From germline, CDR1 is SGHAT and CDR2 FQNNGV. This CDR3 spans 16 amino acids. CDR3 sequence (DNA): TGTGCCAGCAGCTTACGAACTCGGCGGGGTACAGATACGCAGTATTTT. It specifies CASSLRTRRGTDTQYF.

The sample holds one count of this clone. The chain employs TRBV7-9 and TRBJ1-2, with no clear D. This CDR3 comprises 15 residues. CDR1 is SEHNR and CDR2 is FQNEAQ in the germline V gene (reference sequence). Between the trimmed V and J ends, which lost 1 base and 4 bases, there was a span of 13 bases. CDR3 DNA: TGTGCCAGCAGCTTAGATCGCGGGGAAATCTATGGCTACACCTTC. Amino acids: CASSLDRGEIYGYTF.

This chain links TRBV25-1 with TRBJ2-7; D is uncertain. The CDR3 spans 16 residues. Per the germline V gene, CDR1 is MGHDK and CDR2 is SYGVNS. V was trimmed by 5 bases and J by 2 bases, leaving 19 bases between them. The CDR3 DNA reads TGTGCCAGCAGTCCCCTCGTCGCGGTGACTCCCTACGAGCAGTACTTC. Amino acids: CASSPLVAVTPYEQYF.

This chain's CDR3 is CASSSGHMNTEAFF. The CDR3 DNA reads as TGCGCCAGCAGCTCGGGACATATGAACACTGAAGCTTTCTTT. V usage is TRBV5-1 and J usage is TRBJ1-1; tentatively, D is TRBD1 (6 bases). CDR1 is SGHRS and CDR2 is YFSETQ in the germline V gene. Trimming stripped 3 bases from V and 0 bases from J, with 9 bases between. The CDR3 is 14 residues long.

CDR3 nucleotide sequence: TGTGCCAGCAGCTTGGAGGTTTCTGGAAACACCATATATTTT. As protein: CASSLEVSGNTIYF. The V call is TRBV7-6, the J call TRBJ1-3, with D hard to call. Deletions cut 3 bases from V and 1 base from J, with 7 bases between. The germline CDR1 and CDR2 sequences are SGHVS and FNYEAQ. The CDR3 is made up of 14 amino acids.

In its sample, this clone was seen once. V gene TRBV6-1 combines with J gene TRBJ2-5; 15 bases line up with TRBD2. The CDR3 is 16 amino acids. The J segment lost 7 bases and the V segment lost 4 bases, leaving 7 bases of the junction unmatched. From germline, CDR1 is MNHNS and CDR2 SASEGT. CDR3 sequence: CASSASGLAGGGTQYF. The CDR3 DNA is TGTGCCAGCAGTGCGTCGGGACTAGCGGGGGGAGGGACCCAGTACTTC.

This rearrangement joins TRBV7-9 to TRBJ1-2; the D gene is possibly TRBD1 (5 bases). The CDR3 is 18 amino acids. CDR1 and CDR2 (germline): SEHNR, FQNEAQ (reference sequence). V lost 4 bases, J lost 4 bases, and 25 bases lay in between. In DNA, the CDR3 is TGTGCCAGCAGCTACGACCCGGGGGTGATGCCTACTCGCTATGGCTACACCTTC. Protein: CASSYDPGVMPTRYGYTF.

The chain has TRBV18 and TRBJ1-5; D is uncertain. Germline V gives CDR1 KGHSH, CDR2 LQKENI. The CDR3 runs to 17 residues. The ends were cut back, 2 bases at V and 2 bases at J, with 16 bases in the middle. The CDR3 here is CASSPGLAGGGNQPQHF. The CDR3, as DNA: TGTGCCAGCTCACCAGGGCTCGCGGGTGGGGGCAATCAGCCCCAGCATTTT. Variable domain in full (rest from reference TRBV18 and TRBJ1-5): NAGVMQNPRHLVRRRGQEARLRCSPMKGHSHVYWYRQLPEEGLKFMVYLQKENIIDESGMPKERFSAEFPKEGPSILRIQQVVRGDSAAYFCASSPGLAGGGNQPQHFGDGTRLSIL.

The chain is built from TRBV6-2 or TRBV6-3 and TRBJ2-2; D is ambiguous. The CDR3 has 15 amino acids. Trimming removed 0 bases from V and 4 bases from J, with 9 bases in between. Germline CDR1 reads MNHEY; CDR2 reads SVGEGT. Here the CDR3 reads CASSYSNIGTGELFF. CDR3 bases: TGTGCCAGCAGTTACTCGAACATTGGCACCGGGGAGCTGTTTTTT.

The chain employs TRBV30 and TRBJ1-1; unclear D gene. Germline CDR1 GTSNPN, CDR2 SVGIG (reference sequence). The CDR3 is 14 residues long. Trimming removed 0 bases at V and 4 bases at J, with 12 bases between. The CDR3 loop reads CAWSVASSGTEAFF. The CDR3 region has the DNA TGTGCCTGGAGTGTAGCCTCAAGCGGCACTGAAGCTTTCTTT.

The V and J genes are TRBV27 and TRBJ1-6; no clear D gene. CDR1 MNHEY and CDR2 SMNVEV come from the germline V gene (reference sequence). The V and J ends lost 5 bases and 8 bases respectively, with 13 bases between them. There are 14 residues in the CDR3. This CDR3 is CASSSRRMDSPLHF. The CDR3 region has the DNA TGTGCCAGCAGTAGCCGGAGAATGGATTCACCCCTCCACTTT.

V gene TRBV7-2 combines with J gene TRBJ1-1; no definite D call. The length of the CDR3 is 12 residues. Germline values: CDR1 SGHTA, CDR2 FQGNSA. The V end was cut by 3 bases, the J end by 6 bases, with 8 bases between. The CDR3 protein is CASSFSRSEAFF. The CDR3 nucleotides are TGTGCCAGCAGCTTCAGCAGGTCTGAAGCTTTCTTT.

J is TRBJ1-5 and V is TRBV6-2 or TRBV6-3; D unresolved. This CDR3 is built from 16 residues. CDR1 is MNHEY and CDR2 is SVGEGT in the germline V gene. V was cut by 0 bases and J by 1 base, with 10 bases left in between. The CDR3, as DNA: TGTGCCAGCAGTTACTCGATCGGCAGGAGCAATCAGCCCCAGCATTTT. Its translation is CASSYSIGRSNQPQHF.

This clone is a singleton in its sample. The gene calls are TRBV2 and TRBJ1-1; D is unresolved. The CDR3 covers 14 residues. Deletions cut 4 bases from V and 0 bases from J, with 9 bases between. Germline V lookup: CDR1 SNHLY, CDR2 FYNNEI. CDR3 region: CASSGTRMNTEAFF. CDR3 DNA sequence: TGTGCCAGCAGTGGTACCAGAATGAACACTGAAGCTTTCTTT.

As to this clone: This sample includes further DNA sequences coding for the same CDR3. V is TRBV5-1 and J is TRBJ1-2; D ambiguous. V lost 0 bases and J lost 4, with 7 bases in between. Germline V gene sequence: CDR1 SGHRS, CDR2 YFSETQ. The CDR3 spans 13 residues. The CDR3 DNA reads TGCGCCAGCAGCTTGGGGCAGGTCTATGGCTACACCTTC. It yields the protein CASSLGQVYGYTF. Full variable domain (outside the CDR3, taken from reference TRBV5-1 and TRBJ1-2): KAGVTQTPRYLIKTRGQQVTLSCSPISGHRSVSWYQQTPGQGLQFLFEYFSETQRNKGNFPGRFSGRQFSNSRSEMNVSTLELGDSALYLCASSLGQVYGYTFGSGTRLTVV.

The CDR3 DNA reads TGTGCCAGCTCCGCTACCATGACAGGCTCCTACGAGCAGTACTTC. Protein: CASSATMTGSYEQYF. The chain couples TRBV18 to TRBJ2-7, with a tentative D call TRBD1 (6 bases). Germline CDR1 and CDR2: KGHSH and LQKENI. The CDR3 totals 15 residues. Trimming took 6 bases from V and 0 from J, leaving 15 bases between them.